The clone carrying this T cell receptor beta chain was observed many times. At one end the junction does not follow the germline gene, possibly because of a read error. The germline V gene has CDR1 SGHTA and CDR2 FQGNSA. CDR3 length: 14 residues. This sample was taken from a study of glioma-infiltrating T cells. TCR alpha and beta CDR3 regions were amplified from RNA using iRepertoire nested multiplex PCR. TCRdb reprocessed the multiplex PCR reads with MiXCR, giving one entry per CDR3 protein. The sample lists more than 350,000 distinct CDR3 sequences; about two fifths were seen once. This receptor was identified in a human donor with low-grade glioma or glioblastoma, undergoing nonglioma brain surgery, or in good health (not recorded which). This chain links TRBV7-2 with TRBJ2-4; TRBD1 matches at 7 bases. Sequencing was done on a sample of glioma tissue, nonneoplastic brain tissue, or PBMCs (not recorded which). The chain's CDR3 is CASSFDRANNIQYF. The CDR3 DNA is TGTGCCAGCAGCTTCGACAGGGCCAATAACATTCAGTACTTC.